The 15 T cell receptor beta chains given below trace back to one sample, sequenced in a study of cytomegalovirus exposure and HLA in healthy donors. Only in-frame clones appear in the TCRdb table, and some are missing; sequencing was by immunoSEQ multiplex PCR. The table lists fewer than 200,000 clones, about 80% of them singletons, with roughly 2.8% in the top ten. Sequencing input: PBMCs. Receptors were obtained from a young woman in good health and CMV-seropositive.

The CDR3 region has the DNA TGTGCCAGCAGGCGGACAGGGGTAACCGGGGAGCTGTTTTTT. It specifies CASRRTGVTGELFF. This chain connects TRBV27 to TRBJ2-2, with 9 positions matching TRBD1. V was pared by 6 bases and J by 5 bases, with 4 bases of the junction left unmatched. Germline-derived CDR1 and CDR2 are MNHEY and SMNVEV (reference sequence). The CDR3 consists of 14 residues.

V and J are TRBV5-4 and TRBJ1-1; D perhaps matches TRBD1 (6 bases). Between the trimmed V and J ends, which lost 5 bases and 5 bases, there was a span of 19 bases. CDR3 size: 15 residues. Germline assignment: CDR1 SGHNT and CDR2 YYREEE (reference sequence). The chain's CDR3 is CASSRDTLGETEAFF. Written as DNA, the CDR3 is TGTGCCAGCAGTCGGGACACCTTAGGGGAAACTGAAGCTTTCTTT.

The V call is TRBV6-5, the J call TRBJ1-5, with D possibly being TRBD1 (5 bases). Germline values: CDR1 MNHEY, CDR2 SVGAGI. The CDR3 totals 12 residues. Trimming pared 4 bases from V and 9 bases from J, leaving 10 bases between. The CDR3 spells CASSSQASPQHF. For the CDR3, the DNA is TGTGCCAGCAGTTCACAGGCGTCGCCCCAGCATTTT.

The chain employs TRBV19 and TRBJ1-6; 9 bases line up with TRBD1. The V and J ends lost 5 bases and 7 bases, in that order; junction bases with no gene match: 3. Germline loops: CDR1 LNHDA, CDR2 SQIVND (reference sequence). The CDR3 spans 14 residues. CDR3 coding DNA: TGTGCCAGTAGTGGGGACAGGGTCAATTCACCCCTCCACTTT. The encoded protein is CASSGDRVNSPLHF.

This chain connects TRBV5-1 to TRBJ1-4, with 7 bases lining up with TRBD1. Germline values: CDR1 SGHRS, CDR2 YFSETQ. This CDR3 spans 16 amino acids. J gave up 2 bases and V 5 bases, and 9 bases lay outside the gene matches. CDR3 DNA: TGCGCCAGCAGTTCAAACAGGGGACTGACTAATGAAAAACTGTTTTTT. Amino acids: CASSSNRGLTNEKLFF.

The CDR3 DNA is TGTGCCAGCAGCGAAAAACTAGCGGGGGTGTATGAGCAGTTCTTC. Its translation: CASSEKLAGVYEQFF. The chain carries TRBV6-5 and TRBJ2-1, with 11 bases aligning to TRBD2. In germline, CDR1 is MNHEY, CDR2 SVGAGI. The CDR3 covers 15 residues. The J segment lost 8 bases and the V segment lost 6 bases, leaving 9 bases of the junction unmatched.

The rearrangement joins TRBV7-9 to TRBJ1-3; D uncertain. V was cut by 7 bases and J by 4 bases, with 11 bases left in between. Germline V gene lookup returns CDR1 SEHNR and CDR2 FQNEAQ (reference sequence). The CDR3 spans 13 residues. Here the CDR3 reads CASTELLGNTIYF. DNA of the CDR3: TGTGCCAGCACCGAGCTTCTAGGAAACACCATATATTTT.

V usage is TRBV7-9 and J usage is TRBJ2-1; 7 bases align to TRBD1. Per the germline V gene, CDR1 is SEHNR and CDR2 is FQNEAQ (reference sequence). The CDR3 is 12 amino acids. The ends lost 7 bases at V and 6 bases at J; junction bases unmatched: 3. The CDR3 here is CASTSGGNEQFF. The CDR3 DNA sequence: TGTGCCAGCACCTCAGGGGGCAATGAGCAGTTCTTC. Variable domain in full (rest from reference TRBV7-9 and TRBJ2-1): DTGVSQNPRHKITKRGQNVTFRCDPISEHNRLYWYRQTLGQGPEFLTYFQNEAQLEKSRLLSDRFSAERPKGSFSTLEIQRTEQGDSAMYLCASTSGGNEQFFGPGTRLTVL.

The chain recombines TRBV27 with TRBJ1-1, with 7 positions matching TRBD1. CDR3 length: 13 residues. Germline V gives CDR1 MNHEY, CDR2 SMNVEV (reference sequence). J was trimmed by 1 base and V by 6 bases; bases with no gene match: 2. CDR3 DNA: TGTGCCAGCAGGGGGACAGCGAACACTGAAGCTTTCTTT. Encoded protein: CASRGTANTEAFF.

The chain uses TRBV7-6 and TRBJ2-5; TRBD1 matches 7 bases. The J segment lost 7 bases and the V segment lost 2 bases, leaving 7 bases of the junction unmatched. Per germline, CDR1 SGHVS and CDR2 FNYEAQ. This CDR3 is 14 amino acids long. CDR3 nucleotides: TGTGCCAGCAGCTTAATCGACAGGGTCGGGACCCAGTACTTC. Amino acids: CASSLIDRVGTQYF. The full variable domain, in which reference TRBV7-6 and TRBJ2-5 provide the parts outside the CDR3, is GAGVSQSPRYKVTKRGQDVALRCDPISGHVSLYWYRQALGQGPEFLTYFNYEAQQDKSGLPNDRFSAERPEGSISTLTIQRTEQRDSAMYRCASSLIDRVGTQYFGPGTRLLVL.

In DNA form, the CDR3 reads TGCGCCAGCAGCCAAAACCCACCGGGGGGTCAAGAGACCCAGTACTTC. Translating it yields CASSQNPPGGQETQYF. The chain links TRBV4-3 to TRBJ2-5, with TRBD2 matching 7 bases. The ends lost 2 bases at V and 2 bases at J; junction bases unmatched: 8. Germline lookup yields CDR1 LGHNA and CDR2 YSLEER. CDR3 length: 16 residues.

The V gene is TRBV11-2, the J gene TRBJ2-2; TRBD2 is a possible D gene (6 bases). The germline CDR1 and CDR2 sequences are SGHAT and FQNNGV. The CDR3 consists of 15 residues. With 1 base removed from V and 3 bases from J, the gap between germline ends came to 9 bases. CDR3 sequence reads: CASSLARGDTGELFF. CDR3 DNA: TGTGCCAGCAGCTTAGCGCGGGGAGACACCGGGGAGCTGTTTTTT.

The chain joins TRBV6-5 to TRBJ2-3; 8 bases match TRBD2. V shed 5 bases and J 2 bases; nucleotides not matched to a gene: 6. Germline loops: CDR1 MNHEY, CDR2 SVGAGI. The CDR3 is 15 residues long. CDR3 in amino acids: CASSMVAGNTDTQYF. Written as DNA, the CDR3 is TGTGCCAGCAGTATGGTAGCGGGGAACACAGATACGCAGTATTTT.

The chain uses TRBV10-3 and TRBJ2-7, with D tentatively TRBD2 (5 bases). Germline CDR1 ENHRY, CDR2 SYGVKD. This CDR3 has 15 amino acids. With 0 bases removed from V and 3 bases from J, the gap between germline ends came to 12 bases. The CDR3 DNA is TGTGCCATCAGTGAGTCCGGGAAATTTTTCTACGAGCAGTACTTC. Its translation is CAISESGKFFYEQYF.

V gene TRBV29-1 combines with J gene TRBJ2-3, with 10 positions matching TRBD2. Germline trimming cut 7 bases from V and 1 base from J; bases unmatched to any gene: 5. The germline CDR1 and CDR2 sequences are SQVTM and ANQGSEA. The CDR3 totals 14 residues. The CDR3 bases are TGCAGCGCTTCCGGGACTAGCGGCACAGATACGCAGTATTTT. Translation: CSASGTSGTDTQYF.